This is a list of T cell receptor beta chains from one sample in a study of identical twins. One entry per CDR3 protein, called by TCRdb with MiXCR from the 5' RACE reads. The sample lists 500,000 to 650,000 distinct CDR3 sequences; roughly 7.2% were seen once. The sample was also linked to a second study, of yellow fever vaccine responses in identical twins.

The sequencing input was PBMCs. The receptors were sampled from a woman aged 18-29 years in good health. Each CDR3 is given with its conserved first and last residue. Each record gives: V gene, J gene, D gene, clone size, CDR3 DNA, CDR3 protein. A D gene is named only where the DNA matches it firmly. Size is omitted from some rows. Given values are once, few, many or a class for expanded clones.

>TRBV4-2|TRBJ1-1|NA|many
TGTGCCAGCAGCCAAGCCACAGGGAATAAAGGTGAAGCTTTCTTT
CASSQATGNKGEAFF
>TRBV7-9|TRBJ2-7|NA|NA
TGTGCCAGCAGCTTAGGCCTAGGAGTGTACGAGCAGTACTTC
CASSLGLGVYEQYF
>TRBV27|TRBJ1-1|NA|few
TGTGCCAGCAGTTTATCGACAGGAGGGGCTGAAGCTTTCTTT
CASSLSTGGAEAFF
>TRBV29-1|TRBJ2-5|TRBD2|NA
TGCAGCGCTCCCGGCGGGGGGCGGGAGACCCAGTACTTC
CSAPGGGRETQYF
>TRBV6-1|TRBJ2-6|NA|few
TGTGCCAGCAGAGCAGGGGGGTCCGGGGCCAACGTCCTGACTTTC
CASRAGGSGANVLTF
>TRBV29-1|TRBJ2-1|TRBD2|many
TGCAGCGTTGAAGAGCCTAGCGGTTCTTACAATGAGCAGTTCTTC
CSVEEPSGSYNEQFF
>TRBV18|TRBJ2-1|NA|many
TGTGCCAGCTCACCACCCATGGACAATGAGCAGTTCTTC
CASSPPMDNEQFF
>TRBV28|TRBJ2-1|TRBD2|NA
TGTGCCAGCAGTTTCCTAGGGACTAGCGGGGAGCAGTTCTTC
CASSFLGTSGEQFF
>TRBV24-1|TRBJ2-5|TRBD1|few
TGTGCCACCAGTGACCCGAGACAGGGTCAAGAGACCCAGTACTTC
CATSDPRQGQETQYF
>TRBV15|TRBJ1-1|NA|NA
TGTGCCACGAGCCAGGGAGTTGTGACTGAAGCTTTCTTT
CATSQGVVTEAFF
>TRBV18|TRBJ2-1|TRBD2|few
TGTGCCAGCTCACCGCTACCGGCTAGCGGGGGGCACAATGAGCAGTTCTTC
CASSPLPASGGHNEQFF
>TRBV12-3/TRBV12-4|TRBJ2-1|NA|many
TGTGCCAGCAGTTTAATAATGGGAGTTTGGCACAATGAGCAGTTCTTC
CASSLIMGVWHNEQFF
>TRBV6-1|TRBJ2-5|NA|NA
TGTGCCAGCCGCCCCTCGGCGCAGGAGACCCAGTACTTC
CASRPSAQETQYF
>TRBV12-3/TRBV12-4|TRBJ2-3|NA|many
TGTGCCAGCAGTCCCGATGCGGGAACAGATACGCAGTATTTT
CASSPDAGTDTQYF
>TRBV9|TRBJ2-2|NA|NA
TGTGCCAGCAGCGTGACAGGGAACACCGGGGAGCTGTTTTTT
CASSVTGNTGELFF
>TRBV5-1|TRBJ1-1|NA|NA
TGCGCCAGCAGCGTTCAGGGATGGGGCACTGAAGCTTTCTTT
CASSVQGWGTEAFF
>TRBV20-1|TRBJ2-5|NA|few
TGCAGTGCTAGAGATTCCGGTACAGCTCAAGAGACCCAGTACTTC
CSARDSGTAQETQYF
>TRBV11-1|TRBJ2-1|TRBD2|few
TGTGCCAGCAGCTTAGGAATGGCGTCGGGAGGGCCCTACAATGAGCAGTTCTTC
CASSLGMASGGPYNEQFF
>TRBV29-1|TRBJ1-2|NA|few
TGCAGCGTTACACACGGTCAGCGGAACTATGGCTACACCTTC
CSVTHGQRNYGYTF
>TRBV9|TRBJ2-6|TRBD1|many
TGTGCCAGCAGCGTAGCCGTGACAGGGAGCTCTGGGGCCAACGTCCTGACTTTC
CASSVAVTGSSGANVLTF
>TRBV18|TRBJ1-5|NA|many
TGTGCCAGCTCACCAACGGACAGTAGCAATCAGCCCCAGCATTTT
CASSPTDSSNQPQHF
>TRBV20-1|TRBJ2-2|NA|many
TGCAGTGCTAGGATGGGGGCAGGCGGGGAGCTGTTTTTT
CSARMGAGGELFF